This T cell receptor beta chain was obtained from a study of T cell responses to AZD1222 COVID-19 vaccine. Notes on the study in general: As reported, nearly half of all spike-specific TCRs target variant regions that are unmutated. Spike-wide coverage was observed for vaccine-associated CD4 TCRs, with dominant responses at 160-218 and 743-854. AZD1222 recipients seropositive at baseline numbered only six or seven.

Regarding this clone: The antigen is undetermined.

TCRdb's copy holds only in-frame clones and misses some; the assay was immunoSEQ multiplex PCR. Seen here are more than 150,000 clones, less than 90% observed once, and the top ten hold roughly 6.9%. The CDR3 extends over 13 amino acids. CDR1 MNHEY and CDR2 SMNVEV come from the germline V gene (reference sequence). V lost 4 bases and J lost 5, with 12 bases in between. The sequence was collected from an adult who had recovered from COVID-19. The source material was peripheral blood, sampled after recovery from COVID-19. The J gene is TRBJ2-7, the V gene TRBV27; the D gene is possibly TRBD1 (6 bases). This CDR3 reads CASSSQGSDEQYF. The CDR3 nucleotides read TGTGCCAGCAGTTCACAGGGTTCGGACGAGCAGTACTTC.